The 18 T cell receptor beta chains listed next were all sequenced from one sample in a study of cytomegalovirus exposure and HLA in healthy donors. Primers: 60 Vbeta forward and 13 Jbeta reverse. Profiling relied on immunoSEQ multiplex PCR, and the TCRdb table lists in-frame clones only, not all of them. The sample consists of under 200,000 clones, roughly four fifths of them appearing once. Input material: PBMCs. All receptors come from a woman aged 50 to 60 in good health and CMV-seropositive.

This rearrangement joins TRBV19 to TRBJ2-7, with 10 bases aligning to TRBD2. With 5 bases clipped from V and 0 bases from J, the junction kept 4 bases outside the gene matches. The CDR3 contains 15 residues. Germline-derived CDR1 and CDR2 are LNHDA and SQIVND (reference sequence). The CDR3 sequence: CASSLLAGPSYEQYF. DNA of the CDR3: TGTGCCAGTAGTCTACTAGCGGGGCCCTCCTACGAGCAGTACTTC.

The J gene is TRBJ2-1, the V gene TRBV5-1, with 9 bases that match TRBD2. Germline CDR1 is SGHRS and CDR2 is YFSETQ. V was pared by 10 bases and J by 9 bases, with 14 bases of the junction left unmatched. This CDR3 is 14 amino acids long. The CDR3 nucleotides are TGCGCCTCCCAAGAGGGCGGGGGGGCCAGTGAGCAGTTCTTC. Protein sequence: CASQEGGGASEQFF.

The chain uses TRBV9 and TRBJ2-7; 10 positions match TRBD2. Trimming cost V 4 bases and J 4 bases; bases outside gene matches: 8. The CDR3 totals 15 residues. Germline assignment: CDR1 SGDLS and CDR2 YYNGEE. This chain's CDR3 is CASSSGSGGPYEQYF. CDR3 in DNA: TGTGCCAGCAGCTCAGGTAGCGGGGGGCCATACGAGCAGTACTTC.

The gene calls are TRBV6-5 and TRBJ2-2; D gene unclear. V lost 7 bases and J lost 5, with 17 bases in between. The germline V gene has CDR1 MNHEY and CDR2 SVGAGI. The CDR3 has 15 amino acids. The CDR3 protein is CASIPPGFSTGELFF. CDR3 nucleotides: TGTGCCAGCATCCCCCCCGGGTTTTCTACCGGGGAGCTGTTTTTT.

The chain combines TRBV7-6 with TRBJ2-2; possible D gene TRBD1, 6 bases. The CDR3 has 15 residues. V lost 4 bases and J lost 4, with 13 bases in between. Germline loops: CDR1 SGHVS, CDR2 FNYEAQ. Here the CDR3 reads CASSSSGEPTGELFF. CDR3 coding DNA: TGTGCCAGCAGCTCCTCAGGGGAGCCCACCGGGGAGCTGTTTTTT.

This rearrangement joins TRBV7-8 to TRBJ2-3; D is uncertain. Germline V gives CDR1 SGHVS, CDR2 FQNEAQ. The CDR3 loop spans 14 amino acids. Trimming removed 2 bases from V and 7 bases from J, with 13 bases in between. In nucleotides, the CDR3 is TGTGCCAGCAGCTTATCACAGTCCCGGAATACGCAGTATTTT. It is translated as CASSLSQSRNTQYF.

This clone was detected a few times. This rearrangement joins TRBV2 to TRBJ2-2; the D gene is possibly TRBD2 (6 bases). The CDR3 runs 13 residues. The germline gives CDR1 SNHLY, CDR2 FYNNEI. Trimming left V 2 bases short and J 7 bases short, with 8 bases between. This chain's CDR3 is CASSERGIGELFF. The DNA for the CDR3 is TGTGCCAGCAGTGAACGGGGGATCGGGGAGCTGTTTTTT.

The chain is built from TRBV7-9 and TRBJ2-2; a possible D gene is TRBD2 (6 bases). Trimming took 2 bases from V and 1 from J, leaving 8 bases between them. This CDR3 is built from 15 residues. The germline CDR1 and CDR2 sequences are SEHNR and FQNEAQ (reference sequence). The CDR3 loop is CASSLFGGNTGELFF. The CDR3 nucleotides are TGTGCCAGCAGCTTATTCGGGGGGAACACCGGGGAGCTGTTTTTT.

The chain links TRBV5-4 to TRBJ2-3; 14 bases are a match to TRBD2. V dropped 4 bases and J dropped 0; count of bases not matched to a gene: 7. CDR3 length: 18 residues. Looked up from germline, CDR1 is SGHNT and CDR2 is YYREEE (reference sequence). The CDR3 coding sequence is TGTGCCAGCAGCCCGACTAGCGGGGGGGCCCAAAGCACAGATACGCAGTATTTT. The encoded protein is CASSPTSGGAQSTDTQYF. The variable domain in full, with the rest retrieved from reference TRBV5-4 and TRBJ2-3, is ETGVTQSPTHLIKTRGQQVTLRCSSQSGHNTVSWYQQALGQGPQFIFQYYREEENGRGNFPPRFSGLQFPNYSSELNVNALELDDSALYLCASSPTSGGAQSTDTQYFGPGTRLTVL.

The V gene is TRBV11-3, the J gene TRBJ1-2, with a weak D call TRBD1 (6 bases). V was trimmed by 1 base and J by 6 bases, leaving 18 bases between them. The CDR3 contains 16 residues. The germline V gene encodes CDR1 SGHNT and CDR2 YENEEA. The DNA of the CDR3 is TGTGCCAGCAGCTTAGGGGGCACCGGACAGAACCATGGCTACACCTTC. It translates to CASSLGGTGQNHGYTF.

The DNA of the CDR3 is TGTGCCAGCAGTACCTCGCGGGTTTTCTACGAGCAGTACTTC. Protein product: CASSTSRVFYEQYF. This rearrangement joins TRBV2 to TRBJ2-7, with a tentative D call TRBD2 (5 bases). CDR3 length: 14 amino acids. Germline lookup yields CDR1 SNHLY and CDR2 FYNNEI. V shed 5 bases and J shed 3 bases, with 14 bases lying between them. Variable domain in full (rest from reference TRBV2 and TRBJ2-7): EPEVTQTPSHQVTQMGQEVILRCVPISNHLYFYWYRQILGQKVEFLVSFYNNEISEKSEIFDDQFSVERPDGSNFTLKIRSTKLEDSAMYFCASSTSRVFYEQYFGPGTRLTVT.

This sequence joins TRBV19 and TRBJ1-6; D is uncertain. V lost 6 bases, J lost 0 bases, and 3 bases lay in between. The length of the CDR3 is 13 residues. Germline CDR1 is LNHDA and CDR2 is SQIVND (reference sequence). DNA of the CDR3: TGTGCCAGTAGGGCCTCCTATAATTCACCCCTCCACTTT. Translating it yields CASRASYNSPLHF.

This clone was recorded at least ten times. J is TRBJ2-1 and V is TRBV6-1; D is unresolved. Germline V CDR1 and CDR2: MNHNS, SASEGT. Trimming stripped 0 bases from V and 8 bases from J, with 14 bases between. The CDR3 length is 15 residues. CDR3 coding DNA: TGTGCCAGCAGTGAAGCGGTGGATACGAGGTATGAGCAGTTCTTC. This gives the protein CASSEAVDTRYEQFF.

The rearrangement joins TRBV18 to TRBJ2-3; TRBD2 is a possible D gene (6 bases). Germline V lookup: CDR1 KGHSH, CDR2 LQKENI. Trimming removed 2 bases at V and 2 bases at J, with 11 bases between. CDR3 length: 15 residues. CDR3 in amino acids: CASSPRRGVTDTQYF. The CDR3 nucleotides read TGTGCCAGCTCACCAAGGCGCGGGGTCACAGATACGCAGTATTTT.

The V and J genes are TRBV9 and TRBJ2-1, with D perhaps matching TRBD2 (5 bases). This CDR3 contains 18 residues. The ends were cut back, 0 bases at V and 3 bases at J, with 19 bases in the middle. The V gene's germline CDR1 is SGDLS and CDR2 YYNGEE. CDR3 amino acids: CASSVASSAAVLYNEQFF. The CDR3 DNA is TGTGCCAGCAGCGTAGCTAGCAGTGCGGCGGTTCTCTACAATGAGCAGTTCTTC. The variable domain in full, completed from reference TRBV9 and TRBJ2-1, reads DSGVTQTPKHLITATGQRVTLRCSPRSGDLSVYWYQQSLDQGLQFLIQYYNGEERAKGNILERFSAQQFPDLHSELNLSSLELGDSALYFCASSVASSAAVLYNEQFFGPGTRLTVL.

The V gene is TRBV6-1, the J gene TRBJ1-1; D is uncertain. CDR3 length: 13 amino acids. The germline gives CDR1 MNHNS, CDR2 SASEGT. V gave up 2 bases and J gave up 1 base, with 5 bases separating them. In DNA form, the CDR3 reads TGTGCCAGCAGTGAACCCGGGAACACTGAAGCTTTCTTT. This translates into CASSEPGNTEAFF.

The chain's CDR3 is CASSPSRGSYEQYF. Written as DNA, the CDR3 is TGTGCCAGCAGTCCCTCCAGGGGGAGCTACGAGCAGTACTTC. This chain joins TRBV27 and TRBJ2-7, with 7 nucleotides matching TRBD1. Germline-derived CDR1 and CDR2 are MNHEY and SMNVEV (reference sequence). With V trimmed by 5 bases and J by 3 bases, 7 bases remained unmatched. This CDR3 is built from 14 residues.

This chain links TRBV5-4 with TRBJ1-1, with 8 bases matching TRBD1. The CDR3 runs to 16 residues. The germline V gene has CDR1 SGHNT and CDR2 YYREEE (reference sequence). J gave up 0 bases and V 2 bases, and 6 bases lay outside the gene matches. CDR3 sequence: CASSFETGGLNTEAFF. Written as DNA, the CDR3 is TGTGCCAGCAGCTTCGAAACAGGGGGTTTGAACACTGAAGCTTTCTTT.